This T cell receptor beta chain is from a study of shared clonotypes between healthy human individuals. With V trimmed by 5 bases and J by 8 bases, 8 bases remained unmatched. This CDR3 is built from 13 residues. Germline loops: CDR1 WNHNN, CDR2 SYGVQD (reference sequence). Some clones are missing from TCRdb's copy, which holds only in-frame ones; the method was immunoSEQ multiplex PCR. The data hold about 1.5 million clones, with 95% to 99% observed a single time. The chain has TRBV10-1 and TRBJ1-2; the match to TRBD1 covers 7 bases. The clonotype was recovered from a man younger than 40 in good health. Sequencing input: naive CD4+ T cells sorted from blood. Sample subset: CD45RA+ positively selected. The CDR3 DNA is TGCGCCAGCAGTTCGGACAGGAAGGGAGGCTACACCTTC. It yields the protein CASSSDRKGGYTF.